This TCR beta chain derives from a study of vaccination effects on CD4 cells after COVID-19 (dated by TCRdb to between 2021 and 2024). Turning to the overall study: Participants received two doses of either the BNT162b2 or the mRNA-1273 mRNA SARS-CoV-2 vaccine. Cultures from other donors in the study were sequenced with the Oncomine TCR Beta short-read assay on an Illumina iSeq 100. A total of 9 to 11 COVID-19 convalescent patients and a handful of SARS-CoV-2-naive healthy vaccine recipients were included in the full study. In both COVID-19 convalescent patients and infection-naive vaccine recipients, the study compared SARS-CoV-2 spike-specific CD4+ TCR repertoires from before mRNA vaccination with those from after it.

In the ViraFEST assay, PBMC were stimulated with viral peptide pools, and TCR sequencing was then used to find antigen-specific CD4+ T cell clonotypes based on their expansion. After about 9 days of culture, CD4+ T cells were isolated with the EasySep CD4+ T cell isolation kit. None of the healthy vaccine recipients had a prior SARS-CoV-2 infection, which was confirmed by nucleocapsid antibody tests that came back negative both before and after vaccination. Under 2.5 million PBMC per well were cultured with roughly 10 ug/ml peptides in IMDM containing approximately 4.7% human AB serum, 8.5 to 10 IU/ml IL-2 and gentamicin. On days 3 and 7, half of the culture medium was replaced with fresh IL-2-containing medium. Unless noted otherwise, every peptide stimulation condition was cultured in triplicate wells. Using Ficoll-Paque Plus gradient centrifugation, PBMC were separated from whole blood and then either used fresh or cryopreserved at -140C. The overlapping peptide pools covered the spike proteins of SARS-CoV-2 as well as those of the common cold coronaviruses HCoV-NL63, HCoV-OC43 and HCoV-229E. Genomic DNA was extracted from cultured CD4+ T cells with the QIAamp micro DNA kit.

Comment on this clone: The specificity of this receptor is unknown. It has no much larger one-base neighbor in the sample; base qualities were not kept.

The library was prepared using the immunoSEQ multiplex PCR assay. DNA from the cultured, isolated CD4+ T cells was subjected to TCR beta CDR3 sequencing. The source study handled its data this way. The analysis removed non-productive TCR sequences, trimmed reads to the CDR3 region, and retained only CDR3s that were 7 or more amino acids long. Antigen-specific clonotypes were identified with the MANAFEST web app by comparing expansion in peptide wells against reference cultures. To be called positive, a clone needed expansion at FDR<0.05 compared with the reference and with all other wells, an odds ratio greater than 5, and a frequency greater than 0.1% in two replicate wells. A clonotype was defined as cross-reactive if the clonotype was significantly expanded both in SARS-CoV-2 spike wells and in at least one common cold coronavirus spike condition. CDR3 similarity was assessed by Levenshtein distance using the stringdist R package, and unrooted trees were constructed with ape in R 3.6.1. What TCRdb holds here is the immuneACCESS table cut down to in-frame rearrangements. Part of the clones is not present; checked against another copy, under half of the missing clones reflect an unresolved V gene, and the others are unexplained. V, J and clone size are those of that table, while D and trimming were read from the DNA. The sample data list around 41,000 clones, and around 77% of these were observed just once. The top ten hold 10% to 12% of the sample.

Study-level results and caveats: Among healthy vaccine recipients, nearly all vaccine-induced clones were SARS-CoV-2 mono-reactive, and just 1 of 255 was cross-reactive with common cold coronaviruses. The study was limited by a small number of convalescent patients, and early post-infection timepoints were lacking. Both infection-induced and vaccine-induced clones contracted markedly at late post-vaccination timepoints, which is consistent with waning T cell responses.

This sequence originates from a human donor who received a COVID-19 vaccine. The material sequenced was CD4+ T cells from PBMCs cultured with SARS-CoV-2 spike peptides, taken before COVID-19 vaccination. The sample's cell subset or site label, decoded: SARS-CoV-2 spike overlapping peptide pool stimulation.

CDR3 sequence: CASKTGGAGYGYTF. The nucleotide sequence reads TGTGCCAGCAAAACAGGGGGCGCCGGCTATGGCTACACCTTC. The sequence joins TRBV2 to TRBJ1-2, and TRBD1 matches 9 of the central bases. CDR1 SNHLY and CDR2 FYNNEI were looked up in the germline V gene. From V the trimming removes 7 bases and from J it removes 4 bases, while the gene matches leave 7 bases of the junction unaccounted for. From the cysteine up to the phenylalanine, the CDR3 has a length of 14 residues. The read is trimmed to its CDR3 DNA, 42 bases read in frame from base 1.